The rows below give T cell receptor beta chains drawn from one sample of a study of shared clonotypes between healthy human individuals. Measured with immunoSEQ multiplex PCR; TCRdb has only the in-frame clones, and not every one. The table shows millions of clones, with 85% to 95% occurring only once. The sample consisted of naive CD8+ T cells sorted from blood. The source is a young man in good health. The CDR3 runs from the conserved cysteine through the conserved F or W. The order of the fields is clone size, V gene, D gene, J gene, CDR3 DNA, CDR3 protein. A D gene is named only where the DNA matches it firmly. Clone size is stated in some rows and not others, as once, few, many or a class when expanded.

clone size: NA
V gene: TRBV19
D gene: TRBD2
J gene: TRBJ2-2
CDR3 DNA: TGTGCCAGTAGCCCCTTCGCGGGGCGGGAGGTCACCGGGGAGCTGTTTTTT
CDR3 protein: CASSPFAGREVTGELFF

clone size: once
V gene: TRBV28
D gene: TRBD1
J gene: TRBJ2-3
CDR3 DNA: TGTGCCAGCAGTTTATGGGACAGGGGGCAAGCAGATACGCAGTATTTT
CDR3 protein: CASSLWDRGQADTQYF

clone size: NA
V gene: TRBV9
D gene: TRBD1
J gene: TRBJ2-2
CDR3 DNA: TGTGCCAGCAGCGGTCCCGGGACAGCAAACACCGGGGAGCTGTTTTTT
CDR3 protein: CASSGPGTANTGELFF

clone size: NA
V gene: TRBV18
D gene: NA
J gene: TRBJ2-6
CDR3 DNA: TGTGCCAGCTCACCACCGAGAAGGGGAGCTGGGGCCAACGTCCTGACTTTC
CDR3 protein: CASSPPRRGAGANVLTF

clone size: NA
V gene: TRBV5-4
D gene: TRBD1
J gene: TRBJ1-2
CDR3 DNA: TGTGCCAGCAGCTTGAAGGGACAGGGGCACTATGGCTACACCTTC
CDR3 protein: CASSLKGQGHYGYTF

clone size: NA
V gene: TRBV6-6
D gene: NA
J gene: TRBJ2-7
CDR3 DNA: TGTGCCAGCAGCCCCGACCTGCCGGGGTCCTACGAGCAGTACTTC
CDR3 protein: CASSPDLPGSYEQYF

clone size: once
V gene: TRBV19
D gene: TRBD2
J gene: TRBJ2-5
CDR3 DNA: TGTGCCAGTAGTACGGGACTAGCGGACGTAGAGACCCAGTACTTC
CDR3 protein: CASSTGLADVETQYF

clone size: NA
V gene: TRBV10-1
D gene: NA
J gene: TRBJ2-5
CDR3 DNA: TGCGCCAGCAGTAATACTAGTCCCGAGACCCAGTACTTC
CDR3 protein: CASSNTSPETQYF

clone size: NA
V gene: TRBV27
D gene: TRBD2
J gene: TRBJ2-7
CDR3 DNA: TGTGCCAGCAGTTACAACCGGGACTACTACGAGCAGTACTTC
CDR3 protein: CASSYNRDYYEQYF

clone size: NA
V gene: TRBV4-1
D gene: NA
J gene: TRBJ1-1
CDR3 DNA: TGCGCCAGCAGCCAGGGACCTTCCATGAACACTGAAGCTTTCTTT
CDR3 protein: CASSQGPSMNTEAFF

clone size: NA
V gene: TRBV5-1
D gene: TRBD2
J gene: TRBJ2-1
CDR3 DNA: TGCGCCAGCAGCTTGTCGACTAGCAGGTACAATGAGCAGTTCTTC
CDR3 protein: CASSLSTSRYNEQFF

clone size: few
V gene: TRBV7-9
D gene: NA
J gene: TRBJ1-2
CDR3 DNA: TGTGCCAGCAGCTTAGAGGAGACGAGTGGGTCTGGCTACACCTTC
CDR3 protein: CASSLEETSGSGYTF

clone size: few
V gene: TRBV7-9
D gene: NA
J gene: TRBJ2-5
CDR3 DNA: TGTGCCAGCAGCTTAGGCGCGACAGAGAAAGAGACCCAGTACTTC
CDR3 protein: CASSLGATEKETQYF

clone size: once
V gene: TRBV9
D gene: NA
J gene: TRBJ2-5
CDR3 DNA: TGTGCCAGCAGCGTAGTGGACACACAAGAGACCCAGTACTTC
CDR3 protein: CASSVVDTQETQYF

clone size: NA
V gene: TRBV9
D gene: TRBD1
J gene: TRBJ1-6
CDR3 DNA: TGTGCCAGCAGCGAGACAGGGGGCGATAATTCACCCCTCCACTTT
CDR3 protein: CASSETGGDNSPLHF

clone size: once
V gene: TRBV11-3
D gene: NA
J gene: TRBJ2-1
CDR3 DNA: TGTGCCAGCAGCTTAGATAACGCAGCCCGGGCTTTCAATGAGCAGTTCTTC
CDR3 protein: CASSLDNAARAFNEQFF

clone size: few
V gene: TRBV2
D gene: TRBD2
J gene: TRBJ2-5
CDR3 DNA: TGTGCCAGCAGGGGAGGACTAGCTGGGTCCCAAGAGACCCAGTACTTC
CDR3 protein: CASRGGLAGSQETQYF

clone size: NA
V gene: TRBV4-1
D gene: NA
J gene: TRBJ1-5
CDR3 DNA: TGCGCCAGCAGCCCAGGGGTAAATCAGCCCCAGCATTTT
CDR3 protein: CASSPGVNQPQHF

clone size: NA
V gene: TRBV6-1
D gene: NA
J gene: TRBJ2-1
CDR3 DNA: TGTGCCAGCGGAAGTTTTGACGGAGGGGATGAGCAGTTCTTC
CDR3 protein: CASGSFDGGDEQFF

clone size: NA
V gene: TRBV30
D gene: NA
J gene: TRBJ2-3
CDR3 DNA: TGTGCCTGGAGCCTAGCAGGGTCAGGGGCAGATACGCAGTATTTT
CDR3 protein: CAWSLAGSGADTQYF

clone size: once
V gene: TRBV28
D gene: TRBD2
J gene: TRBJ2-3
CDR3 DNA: TGTGCCAGCAGTACGACTAGCGAACGCACAGATACGCAGTATTTT
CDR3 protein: CASSTTSERTDTQYF

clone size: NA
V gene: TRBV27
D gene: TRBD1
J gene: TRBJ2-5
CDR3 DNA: TGTGCCAGCAGGGCCCAGGGACAGGTGGGGGAGACCCAGTACTTC
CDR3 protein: CASRAQGQVGETQYF

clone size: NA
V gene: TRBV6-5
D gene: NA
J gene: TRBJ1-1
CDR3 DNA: TGTGCCAGCAGTTCTCCGAACACTGAAGCTTTCTTT
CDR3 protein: CASSSPNTEAFF

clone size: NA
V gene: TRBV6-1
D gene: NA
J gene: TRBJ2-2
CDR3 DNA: TGTGCCAGCAGTTCAGGGATGGGAACCGGGGAGCTGTTTTTT
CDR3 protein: CASSSGMGTGELFF

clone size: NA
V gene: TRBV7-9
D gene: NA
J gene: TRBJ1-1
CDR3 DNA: TGTGCCAGCAGCCCAGGGGTACCTGAAGCTTTCTTT
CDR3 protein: CASSPGVPEAFF

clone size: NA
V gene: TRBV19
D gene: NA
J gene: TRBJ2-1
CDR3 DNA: TGTGCCAGTAGTATCTGGGGGACTCCCTACAATGAGCAGTTCTTC
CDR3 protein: CASSIWGTPYNEQFF

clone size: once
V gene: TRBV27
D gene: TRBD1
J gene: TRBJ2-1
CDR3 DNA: TGTGCCAGCAGTTTTTCACAGGGGTTTGAGCAGTTCTTC
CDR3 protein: CASSFSQGFEQFF

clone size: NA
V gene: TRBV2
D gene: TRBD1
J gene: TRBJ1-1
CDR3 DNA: TGTGCCAGCAGGGGGACAGGGGGCTGGGGTGAAGCTTTCTTT
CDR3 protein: CASRGTGGWGEAFF

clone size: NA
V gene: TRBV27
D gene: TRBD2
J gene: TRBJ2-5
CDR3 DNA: TGTGCCAGCAGTTTGGGACTAGCAAAGACCCAGTACTTC
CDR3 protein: CASSLGLAKTQYF

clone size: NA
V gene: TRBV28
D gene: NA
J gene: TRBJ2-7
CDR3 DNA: TGTGCCAGCACCCCATCCCATAAGCGTTTCTCCTACGAGCAGTACTTC
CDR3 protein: CASTPSHKRFSYEQYF

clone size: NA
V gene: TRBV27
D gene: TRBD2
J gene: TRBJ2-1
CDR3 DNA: TGTGCCAGCAGTCAGATGCGGGGGGCCCCTTCCGGGGAGCAGTTCTTC
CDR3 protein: CASSQMRGAPSGEQFF

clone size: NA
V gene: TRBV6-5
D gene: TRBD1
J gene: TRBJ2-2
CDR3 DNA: TGTGCCAGCAGCTCAGGGGGTTACGACACCGGGGAGCTGTTTTTT
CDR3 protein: CASSSGGYDTGELFF

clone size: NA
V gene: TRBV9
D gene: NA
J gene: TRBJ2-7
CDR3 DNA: TGTGCCAGCAGCGACGGACAGAACTCCTACGAGCAGTACTTC
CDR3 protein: CASSDGQNSYEQYF

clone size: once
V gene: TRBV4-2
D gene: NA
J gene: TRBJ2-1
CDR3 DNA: TGTGCCAGCAGCCCCGACTCGGGGGATGAGCAGTTCTTC
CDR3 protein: CASSPDSGDEQFF

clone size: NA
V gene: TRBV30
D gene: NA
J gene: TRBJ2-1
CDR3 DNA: TGTGCCTGGAGTACCGCTAGCTCCTACAATGAGCAGTTCTTC
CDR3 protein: CAWSTASSYNEQFF

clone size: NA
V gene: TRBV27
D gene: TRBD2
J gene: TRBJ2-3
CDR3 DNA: TGTGCCAGTGCGCCGGGACTAGCAGGGGATACGCAGTATTTT
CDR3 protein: CASAPGLAGDTQYF

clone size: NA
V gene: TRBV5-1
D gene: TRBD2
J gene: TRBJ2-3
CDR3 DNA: TGCGCCAGCAGCCCGGGGGGATCTAGCACAGATACGCAGTATTTT
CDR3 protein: CASSPGGSSTDTQYF

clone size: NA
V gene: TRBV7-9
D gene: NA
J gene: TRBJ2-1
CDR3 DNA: TGTGCCAGCAGCTTCCCGGGACGGGACAATGAGCAGTTCTTC
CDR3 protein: CASSFPGRDNEQFF

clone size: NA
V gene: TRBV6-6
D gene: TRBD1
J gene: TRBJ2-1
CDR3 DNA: TGTGCCAGCAGTTACCTCAGACAGGGGGATGAGCAGTTCTTC
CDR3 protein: CASSYLRQGDEQFF

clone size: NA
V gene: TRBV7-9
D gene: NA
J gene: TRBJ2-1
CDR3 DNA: TGTGCCAGCAGCTTAGCGGAGTATAGTATTGAGCAGTTCTTC
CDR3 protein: CASSLAEYSIEQFF

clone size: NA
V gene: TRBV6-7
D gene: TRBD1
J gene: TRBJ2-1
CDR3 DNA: TGTGCCACAAAGCATATCGGGACAGACGTTAATGAGCAGTTCTTC
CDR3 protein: CATKHIGTDVNEQFF

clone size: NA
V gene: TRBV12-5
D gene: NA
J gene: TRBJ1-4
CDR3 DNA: TGTGCTAGTGGTTTGGTACCGGACTCGAATGAAAAACTGTTTTTT
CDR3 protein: CASGLVPDSNEKLFF

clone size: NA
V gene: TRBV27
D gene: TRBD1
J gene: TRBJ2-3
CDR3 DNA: TGTGCCAGCAGTTTATTTCGGACAGGGGGCACAGATACGCAGTATTTT
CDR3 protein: CASSLFRTGGTDTQYF

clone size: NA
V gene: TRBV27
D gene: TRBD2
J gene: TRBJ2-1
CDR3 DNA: TGTGCCAGCAGTATTGGACTAGCGAACAATGAGCAGTTCTTC
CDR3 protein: CASSIGLANNEQFF

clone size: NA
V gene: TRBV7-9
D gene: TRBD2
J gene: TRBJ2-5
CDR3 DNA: TGTGCCAGCAGCAGCGGGACTAGCCCCCTCCAGTACTTC
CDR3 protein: CASSSGTSPLQYF

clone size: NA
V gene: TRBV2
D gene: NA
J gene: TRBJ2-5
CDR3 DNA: TGTGCCAGCAGTGATGGGCTAGCGCCACAAGAGACCCAGTACTTC
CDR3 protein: CASSDGLAPQETQYF

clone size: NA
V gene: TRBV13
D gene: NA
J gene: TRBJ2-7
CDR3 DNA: TGTGCCAGCAGCTCCACCGGGACCGGGGACTACGAGCAGTACTTC
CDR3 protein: CASSSTGTGDYEQYF

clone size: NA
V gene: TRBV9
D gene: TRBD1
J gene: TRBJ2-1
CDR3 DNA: TGTGCCAGCGGACAAAATGCGGACAGGGGTACCTACAATGAGCAGTTCTTC
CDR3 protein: CASGQNADRGTYNEQFF

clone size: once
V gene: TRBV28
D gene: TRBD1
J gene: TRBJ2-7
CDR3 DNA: TGTGCCAGCAGTTCGAGGCGGGGACAGGACTCATGGTCCTACGAGCAGTACTTC
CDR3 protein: CASSSRRGQDSWSYEQYF

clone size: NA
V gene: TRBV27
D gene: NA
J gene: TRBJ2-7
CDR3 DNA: TGTGCCGTAGGTCGTAACTCCTACGAGCAGTACTTC
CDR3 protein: CAVGRNSYEQYF

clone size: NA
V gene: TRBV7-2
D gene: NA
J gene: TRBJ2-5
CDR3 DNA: TGTGCCAGCAGCTTGACCCCCCGAGAGACCCAGTACTTC
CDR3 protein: CASSLTPRETQYF